This T cell receptor (beta chain) was sequenced during a study of spatial heterogeneity in lung cancer. General study points: Expanded alpha and beta TCR counts within tumors tracked tumor mutation counts.

Time point noted: sample taken at primary tumor resection. Material for sequencing was whole RNA from tumor, nontumor lung or frozen PBMC, left unsorted. V lost 0 bases to trimming and J lost 4 bases, with 14 bases between them. The CDR3 loop spans 16 amino acids. In germline, CDR1 is MRHNA, CDR2 SNTAGT. This clonotype is medium-sized (0.01 to 0.1%) within its sample. Its target is not known. The presence of a unique molecular identifier marked each TCR cDNA molecule. TCRdb re-derived calls from the 5' RACE reads in MiXCR, one entry per CDR3 protein. The table lists about 5,100 distinct CDR3 sequences, around 9.8% of them singletons.

The TCR comes from a female donor with early-stage non-small cell lung cancer. Sample: lung tumor tissue, taken at surgery. The chain recombines TRBV6-4 with TRBJ2-3; TRBD2 might be the D (7 bases). The DNA of the CDR3 is TGTGCCAGCAGTGACTCACAGACGGGGGGCCCAGATACGCAGTATTTT. It codes for CASSDSQTGGPDTQYF.